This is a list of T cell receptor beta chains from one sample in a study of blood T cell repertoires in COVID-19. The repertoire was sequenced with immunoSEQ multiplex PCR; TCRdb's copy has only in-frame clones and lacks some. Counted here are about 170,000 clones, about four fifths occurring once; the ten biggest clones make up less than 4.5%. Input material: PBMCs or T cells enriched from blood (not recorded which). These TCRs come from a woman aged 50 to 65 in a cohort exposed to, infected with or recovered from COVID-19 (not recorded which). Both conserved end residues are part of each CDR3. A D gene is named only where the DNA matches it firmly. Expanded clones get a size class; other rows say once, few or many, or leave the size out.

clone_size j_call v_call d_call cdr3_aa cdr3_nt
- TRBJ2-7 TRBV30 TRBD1 CAWSGGTGSYYEQYF TGTGCCTGGAGTGGAGGGACAGGGTCCTACTACGAGCAGTACTTC
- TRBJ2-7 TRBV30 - CAGGIDRTLSYEQYF TGTGCCGGGGGAATTGACAGGACCCTCTCCTACGAGCAGTACTTC
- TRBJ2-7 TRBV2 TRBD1 CASSDAPRTGTYEQYF TGTGCCAGCAGTGATGCCCCCAGGACAGGGACCTACGAGCAGTACTTC
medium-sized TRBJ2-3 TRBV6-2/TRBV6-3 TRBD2 CASSYQVGTRTTDTQYF TGTGCCAGCAGTTATCAGGTGGGGACTAGGACCACAGATACGCAGTATTTT
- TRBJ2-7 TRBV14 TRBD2 CASSPPSGGATNYEQYF TGTGCCAGCAGCCCTCCTAGCGGGGGGGCGACTAACTACGAGCAGTACTTC
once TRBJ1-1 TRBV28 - CASSFENTEAFF TGTGCCAGCAGTTTCGAGAATACTGAAGCTTTCTTT
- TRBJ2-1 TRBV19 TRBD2 CASKSLAGGQHEQFF TGTGCCAGTAAGTCCTTAGCGGGAGGGCAGCATGAGCAGTTCTTC
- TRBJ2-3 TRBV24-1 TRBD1 CATSDLGTGGLDDTQYF TGTGCCACCAGTGATTTAGGGACAGGGGGCCTGGATGATACGCAGTATTTT
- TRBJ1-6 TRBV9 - CASSAGTWGNSPLHF TGTGCCAGCAGCGCAGGGACATGGGGTAATTCACCCCTCCACTTT
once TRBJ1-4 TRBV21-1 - CASSTRKGEGGRDEKLFF TGTGCCAGCAGCACCCGAAAGGGAGAGGGGGGGCGTGATGAAAAACTGTTTTTT
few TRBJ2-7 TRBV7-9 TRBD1 CASSLQGAQYF TGTGCCAGCAGCTTGCAGGGGGCCCAGTACTTC
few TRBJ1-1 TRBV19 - CASSIGQNTEAFF TGTGCCAGTAGTATTGGGCAGAACACTGAAGCTTTCTTT
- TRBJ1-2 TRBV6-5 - CASSRGQPYGYTF TGTGCCAGCAGTCGCGGACAGCCCTATGGCTACACCTTC
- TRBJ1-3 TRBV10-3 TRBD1 CAISESRGLDGNTIYF TGTGCCATCAGTGAGTCAAGGGGGCTAGATGGAAACACCATATATTTT
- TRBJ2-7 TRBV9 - CASSVQAGPSYEQYF TGTGCCAGCAGCGTACAGGCAGGGCCCTCCTACGAGCAGTACTTC
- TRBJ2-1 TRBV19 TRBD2 CASSKTSGTYNEQFF TGTGCCAGTAGCAAGACTAGCGGGACCTACAATGAGCAGTTCTTC
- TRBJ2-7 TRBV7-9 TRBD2 CASSLGSGTEYF TGTGCCAGCAGCTTAGGTAGCGGGACGGAGTACTTC
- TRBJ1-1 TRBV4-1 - CASSQDSDRSDLNTEAFF TGCGCCAGCAGCCAAGATTCAGACAGGAGCGACTTGAACACTGAAGCTTTCTTT
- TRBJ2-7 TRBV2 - CASSVGTAYEQYF TGTGCCAGCAGTGTCGGGACTGCCTACGAGCAGTACTTC
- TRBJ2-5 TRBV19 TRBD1 CASTTTGQTQETQYF TGTGCCAGTACTACCACGGGACAGACCCAAGAGACCCAGTACTTC
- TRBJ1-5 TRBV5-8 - CASSFGQNQPQHF TGTGCCAGCAGCTTTGGACAGAATCAGCCCCAGCATTTT
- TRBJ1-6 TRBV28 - CASSSPQSAPLHF TGTGCCAGCAGTTCCCCGCAGAGCGCACCCCTCCACTTT
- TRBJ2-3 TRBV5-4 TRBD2 CASSLGGRGATDTQYF TGTGCCAGCAGCTTGGGGGGGCGGGGGGCCACAGATACGCAGTATTTT
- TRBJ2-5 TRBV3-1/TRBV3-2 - CASSQVAGRQETQYF TGTGCCAGCAGCCAAGTGGCGGGGAGGCAAGAGACCCAGTACTTC